The clone carrying this TCR beta chain was found many times. In germline, CDR1 is LGHNT, CDR2 FRNRAP. This CDR3 comprises 13 residues. V was trimmed by 2 bases and J by 4 bases, leaving 8 bases between them. Patients who underwent sequencing had shown CD8+CD57+ cell expansion by flow cytometry. CDR3 and TCR beta VDJ profiling relied on genomic DNA as the template. TCRdb re-called the reads through MiXCR, storing one row per CDR3 protein. The table has 250,000 or so distinct CDR3 sequences, roughly half seen once. The sample belongs to a study of CD8+CD57+ T cells in acquired aplastic anemia. The sequence was obtained from a human donor with aplastic anemia. The rearrangement links TRBV12-5 to TRBJ1-2; D may be TRBD1 (5 bases). Sequencing used sorted CD4+, CD8+, or CD8+CD57+ T cells (not recorded which) from PBMCs. CDR3 in amino acids: CASGLNQGYGYTF. The CDR3 region has the DNA TGTGCTAGTGGTTTGAATCAGGGCTATGGCTACACCTTC.